This record looks at one T cell receptor (beta chain) sequence and its context. This clone came up once. The antigen this receptor binds is unknown. No base quality values were provided; no much bigger clone lies one nucleotide off. The CDR3 regions of human TCRbeta chains were analyzed by immunosequencing. The paper's processing steps were these. Repertoire TCRs were checked for matches against a reference library of SARS-CoV-2-specific TCRs that had been generated using the MIRA antigen-specificity platform. Breadth was defined as the fraction of unique TCRs that were SARS-CoV-2-associated. Depth was defined as the fraction of total T cells that were SARS-CoV-2-associated. Each spike-specific TCR was assigned to its reactive spike region and to a CD4 or CD8 class using the MIRA data. Log10-transformed breadth and depth values were compared by one-way ANOVA with Sidak's multiple comparisons tests. TCRdb limited this immuneACCESS table to in-frame rearrangements with V and J called. A share of clones is missing; checked studies link under half to unresolved V genes, and the rest is unexplained. V and J calls and clone size are given by that table; D and trimming were obtained from the DNA. The sample profile shows 90,000 to 120,000 clones; under 95% of them were found once. The ten biggest clones cover about 20% of the sample.

The time point label for this specimen denotes: baseline before first vaccination. Vaccinee samples came from UK trials COV001 and COV002, including a single-blind randomized controlled phase 2/3 trial of AZD1222 (ChAdOx1 nCoV-19) in healthy adults. For TCRbeta chain sequencing, PBMC samples from trial participants were taken at day 0 and at day 28 after the second dose. This sample was taken from a study of T cell responses to AZD1222 COVID-19 vaccine (TCRdb year 2021). Describing the broader study: Because spike-specific TCR depth and breadth did not differ between the two schedules, AZD1222 recipients who got a second dose at roughly 4 weeks were pooled with those who got a second dose at roughly 12 weeks. A total of 233 trial participants underwent TCR sequencing, of whom 200 to 220 had received two doses of AZD1222 and about 25 had received two doses of the MenACWY control vaccine. Enrollment into the trials was organized by age into subgroups of 18-55, 56-69 and 70-plus years, and those subgroups contained roughly 150, 30 and 60 TCR-sequenced participants, respectively. Overall study outcomes, separate from this receptor: Conclusions about previously exposed vaccinees were limited because only six AZD1222 recipients were SARS-CoV-2 seropositive at baseline. Most participants were white British and females outnumbered males, and the authors suggested that clonal diversity may have been underestimated. After two AZD1222 doses, both the breadth and the depth of spike-specific TCRs were significantly higher than at day 0 and than in MenACWY recipients. The 56-69-year group was small, and its depth increase did not reach significance, likely because of low power. CD4 TCRs associated with the vaccine covered the entire spike protein, and the dominant responses were in regions 160-218 and 743-854. Epitopes outside the regions mutated in the B.1.351 and B.1.1.7 variants were reportedly recognized by nearly half of the unique spike-specific TCRs. Because no day 14 peak-response samples were available, the repertoires could be characterized only after the peak T cell response.

The CDR3 runs 13 amino acids, cysteine and phenylalanine included. The retained sequence is limited to the CDR3, 39 bases, with the frame set at the first base. Per the germline V gene, MNHEY is the CDR1 and SVGAGI is the CDR2. Deletion took 1 base off V and 6 bases off J, with a span of 9 bases between the germline ends. This clonotype was obtained from an adult in good health. The rearranged segments are TRBV6-5 and TRBJ1-2; the D gene is perhaps TRBD1, on 5 matching bases. The source was peripheral blood, collected on day 0 of AZD1222 vaccination. The DNA sequence is given as TGTGCCAGCAGTTACTACCCCAGGGATGGCTACACCTTC. Translated, it reads CASSYYPRDGYTF.